This is a list of T cell receptor beta chains from one sample in a study of patients and donors after allogeneic stem cell transplantation. MiXCR, run by TCRdb on the RT-PCR reads, gives a single entry per CDR3 protein. The sample has 150,000 to 200,000 distinct CDR3 sequences, approximately 31% seen once; the top ten hold 3.2%. Sequencing was carried out using blood, either unsorted or a sorted T cell fraction (not recorded which). Receptors originate from a human donor who was either an allogeneic HSCT recipient or a stem cell or donor lymphocyte infusion donor (not recorded which). It is not recorded whose cells these are; they may come from a transplant donor. Both conserved end residues are part of each CDR3. D genes are given only for firm matches. Clone size is shown for a subset of rows, as once, few, many or a class of expanded clone.

few TRBD2 TRBJ2-1 TRBV6-5 CASSLEGLSADEQFF TGTGCCAGCAGTTTGGAGGGACTATCGGCCGATGAGCAGTTCTTC
. TRBD1 TRBJ1-6 TRBV13 CASSTPGQGSNNSPLHF TGTGCCAGCAGCACGCCGGGACAGGGTTCAAATAATTCACCCCTCCACTTT
. . TRBJ2-7 TRBV27 CASSLFSGSRYEQYF TGTGCCAGCAGTTTATTCTCGGGCTCACGCTACGAGCAGTACTTC
. . TRBJ1-3 TRBV7-2 CASSSGRSGNTIYF TGTGCCAGCAGCTCCGGACGTTCTGGAAACACCATATATTTT
few TRBD2 TRBJ2-2 TRBV3-1 CASSQDRLAGGRYTGELFF TGTGCCAGCAGCCAAGATCGGCTAGCGGGAGGGCGGTACACCGGGGAGCTGTTTTTT
. . TRBJ1-2 TRBV2 CASSDYGYTF TGTGCCAGCAGCGATTATGGCTACACCTTC
once . TRBJ2-5 TRBV5-1 CASSSGRGETQYF TGCGCCAGCAGCTCTGGACGAGGAGAGACCCAGTACTTC
few . TRBJ1-4 TRBV7-9 CASSPRKYNEKLFF TGTGCCAGCAGCCCTCGCAAATATAATGAAAAACTGTTTTTT
. . TRBJ2-5 TRBV11-1 CASSFGQNQETQYF TGTGCCAGCAGCTTCGGACAGAACCAAGAGACCCAGTACTTC
many . TRBJ1-2 TRBV12-3/TRBV12-4 CASAPQRLPANYGYTF TGTGCCAGCGCCCCCCAGCGACTCCCGGCTAACTATGGCTACACCTTC
. TRBD1 TRBJ2-1 TRBV5-1 CASSFTDRVGNEQFF TGCGCCAGCAGCTTCACGGACAGGGTGGGCAATGAGCAGTTCTTC
. . TRBJ2-1 TRBV3-1 CASSQTQGLYNEQFF TGTGCCAGCAGCCAGACACAGGGCCTTTACAATGAGCAGTTCTTC
. . TRBJ1-2 TRBV5-1 CASSSGQPTYGGYTF TGCGCCAGCAGCTCAGGACAGCCGACCTATGGTGGCTACACCTTC
. . TRBJ1-2 TRBV20-1 CSAPDLGGYTF TGCAGTGCTCCCGACTTGGGCGGCTACACCTTC
few . TRBJ2-7 TRBV5-6 CASSWGYEQYF TGTGCCAGCAGCTGGGGCTACGAGCAGTACTTC
. . TRBJ2-7 TRBV2 CASRLDSWEQYF TGTGCCAGCAGGCTAGACAGTTGGGAGCAGTACTTC
many . TRBJ1-4 TRBV27 CASSAGGTNEKLFF TGTGCCAGCAGCGCCGGGGGGACTAATGAAAAACTGTTTTTT
. . TRBJ2-7 TRBV20-1 CSARDEYYEQYF TGCAGTGCTAGAGATGAATATTACGAGCAGTACTTC
many . TRBJ1-1 TRBV7-2 CASSLEPNTEAFF TGTGCCAGCAGCTTAGAGCCGAACACTGAAGCTTTCTTT